What follows describes a single T cell receptor (beta chain). This entry belongs to a study of CD8 T cells in Susac syndrome. Random hexamers were used to reverse transcribe roughly 0.5 to 1 ug of RNA. The amplification used immunoSEQ multiplex PCR on TCR beta CDR3; it spanned 54 Vbeta and 13 Jbeta. TCRdb reprocessed the immunoSEQ multiplex PCR reads with MiXCR, giving one entry per CDR3 protein. Of around 270,000 distinct CDR3 sequences in the sample, around nine tenths were seen once. Trimming took 3 bases from V and 5 from J, leaving 11 bases between them. Germline CDR1 is MNHEY and CDR2 is SVGEGT. The CDR3 has 13 amino acids. High-throughput TCR beta sequencing covered peripheral CD8+ and CD4+ T cells. The CD8+ and CD4+ T cells were isolated magnetically using a negative isolation approach, whereas the TEMRA cells were enriched by FACS.

This sequence was found in a human donor with multiple sclerosis. The sequenced sample was CD8+ T cells from PBMCs. The chain carries TRBV6-2 or TRBV6-3 and TRBJ2-7; D is undetermined. The CDR3 region is CASSYGVGNEQYF. The CDR3, as DNA: TGTGCCAGCAGTTATGGGGTAGGAAACGAGCAGTACTTC.